Sequencing of this T cell receptor (beta chain) was carried out in a study of shared clonotypes between healthy human individuals. Background on the study: Sampling drew on donors who were two women and a few men aged 18 to 49.

Comments on this clone: Other DNA sequences within the sample encode an identical CDR3.

Replicate PCRs for sorted subsets used 200 ng DNA; this equaled 30,000 to 35,000 T cell genomes. Clones were sequenced by immunoSEQ multiplex PCR, and TCRdb holds only the in-frame ones, with some missing. The sample includes approximately 2,000,000 clones, roughly 95% of them seen just once. Germline loops: CDR1 WSHSY, CDR2 SAAADI. The CDR3 is 12 amino acids. Trimming pared 8 bases from V and 0 bases from J, leaving 8 bases between. Naive CD8 cells were CD45RO-negative, positively selected for CCR7, excluding terminally differentiated effector memory CD45RA+ cells. This chain uses TRBV10-2 with TRBJ2-7, with a tentative D call TRBD1 (5 bases). Material for sequencing was naive CD8+ T cells from PBMCs. The TCR sequence derives from a young man in good health. Some clones in this sample may be carry-over from other donors' samples. CDR3: CASRQGSYEQYF. DNA for the CDR3: TGCGCCAGCCGCCAGGGCTCCTACGAGCAGTACTTC.